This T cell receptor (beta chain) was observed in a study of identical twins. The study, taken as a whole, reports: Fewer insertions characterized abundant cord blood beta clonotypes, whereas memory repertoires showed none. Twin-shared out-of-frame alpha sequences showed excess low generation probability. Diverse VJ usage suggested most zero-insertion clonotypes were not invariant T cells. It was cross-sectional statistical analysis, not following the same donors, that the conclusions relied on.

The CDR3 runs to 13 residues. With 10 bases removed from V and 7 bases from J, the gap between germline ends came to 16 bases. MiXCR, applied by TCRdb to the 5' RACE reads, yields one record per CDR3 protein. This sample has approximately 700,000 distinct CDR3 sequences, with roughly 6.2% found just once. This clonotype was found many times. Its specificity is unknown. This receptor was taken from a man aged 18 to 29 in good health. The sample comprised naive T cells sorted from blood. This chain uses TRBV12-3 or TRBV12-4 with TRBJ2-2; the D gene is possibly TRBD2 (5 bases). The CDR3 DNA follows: TGTGCCATCACGAGGGCGCGGAACGGGGAGCTGTTTTTT. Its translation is CAITRARNGELFF.